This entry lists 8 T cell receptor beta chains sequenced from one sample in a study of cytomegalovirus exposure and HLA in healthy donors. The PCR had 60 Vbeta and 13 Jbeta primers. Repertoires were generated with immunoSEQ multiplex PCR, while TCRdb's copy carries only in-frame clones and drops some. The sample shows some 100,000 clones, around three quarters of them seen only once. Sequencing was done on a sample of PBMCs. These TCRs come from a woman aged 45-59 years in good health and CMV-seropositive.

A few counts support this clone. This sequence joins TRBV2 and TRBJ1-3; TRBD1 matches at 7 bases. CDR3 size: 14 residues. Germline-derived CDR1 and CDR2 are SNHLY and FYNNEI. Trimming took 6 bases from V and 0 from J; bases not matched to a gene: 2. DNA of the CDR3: TGTGCCAGCAGGGGACAGAGCTCTGGAAACACCATATATTTT. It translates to CASRGQSSGNTIYF.

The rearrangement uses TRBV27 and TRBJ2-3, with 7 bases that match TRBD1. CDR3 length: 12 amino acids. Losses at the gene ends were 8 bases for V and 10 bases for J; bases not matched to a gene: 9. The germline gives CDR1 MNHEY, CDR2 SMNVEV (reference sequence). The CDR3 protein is CASGEGGDSQYF. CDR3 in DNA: TGTGCCAGCGGGGAAGGGGGCGATTCGCAGTATTTT.

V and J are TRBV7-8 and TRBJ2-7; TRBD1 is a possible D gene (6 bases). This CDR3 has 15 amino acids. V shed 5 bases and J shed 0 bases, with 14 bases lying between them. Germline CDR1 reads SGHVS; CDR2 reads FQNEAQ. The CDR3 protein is CASSPRGDTSYEQYF. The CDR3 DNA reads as TGTGCCAGCAGCCCCAGAGGGGACACCTCCTACGAGCAGTACTTC.

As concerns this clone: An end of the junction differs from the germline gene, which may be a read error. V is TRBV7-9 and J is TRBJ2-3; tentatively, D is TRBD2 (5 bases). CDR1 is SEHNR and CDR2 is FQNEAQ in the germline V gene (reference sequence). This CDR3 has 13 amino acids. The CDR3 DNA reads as TGTTCCAGCAGCTTAGCGTCCGGTAAAATGCAGTATTTT. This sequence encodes CSSSLASGKMQYF.

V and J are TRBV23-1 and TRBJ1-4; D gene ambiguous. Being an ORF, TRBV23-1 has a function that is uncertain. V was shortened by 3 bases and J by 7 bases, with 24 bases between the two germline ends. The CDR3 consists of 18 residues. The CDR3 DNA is TGCGCCAGCAGTCAGGGCAGGTCTTTTGCAACGCTTATTGAAAAACTGTTTTTT. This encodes CASSQGRSFATLIEKLFF.

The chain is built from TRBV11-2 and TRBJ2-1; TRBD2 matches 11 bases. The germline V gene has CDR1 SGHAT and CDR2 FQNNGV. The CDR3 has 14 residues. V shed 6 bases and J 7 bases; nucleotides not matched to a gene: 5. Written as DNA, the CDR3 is TGTGCCAGCAGAATAGCGGGAGGGCGGAATGAGCAGTTCTTC. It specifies CASRIAGGRNEQFF.

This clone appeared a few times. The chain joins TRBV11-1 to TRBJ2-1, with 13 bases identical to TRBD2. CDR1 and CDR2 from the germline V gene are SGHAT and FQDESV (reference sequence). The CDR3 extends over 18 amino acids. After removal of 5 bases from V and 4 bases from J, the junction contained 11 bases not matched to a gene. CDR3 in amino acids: CASSTRRTSGSRYNEQFF. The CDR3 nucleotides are TGTGCCAGCAGCACCCGCCGGACTAGCGGGAGTAGGTACAATGAGCAGTTCTTC.

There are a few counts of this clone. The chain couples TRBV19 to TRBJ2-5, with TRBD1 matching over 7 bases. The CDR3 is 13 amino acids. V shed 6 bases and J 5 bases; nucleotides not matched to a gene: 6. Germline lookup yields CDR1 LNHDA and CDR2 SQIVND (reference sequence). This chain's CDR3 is CASRPRGRETQYF. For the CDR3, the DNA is TGTGCCAGTAGGCCTAGGGGGCGGGAGACCCAGTACTTC.